A selection of T cell receptor beta chains follows, all from one sample in a study of blood T cell repertoires in COVID-19. Sequencing used immunoSEQ multiplex PCR; TCRdb keeps in-frame clones, though not all of them. Of around 200,000 clones in the sample, more than 80% were seen once. The sequenced material came from PBMCs or T cells enriched from blood (not recorded which). The source is a man aged 40-49 years who had recovered from COVID-19. The CDR3 runs from the conserved cysteine through the conserved F or W. D genes are given only for firm matches. Clone size appears in some rows only: once, few, many, or a class for an expanded clone.

TRBV9,-,once,TRBJ2-3,TGTGCCAGCAGCCGCGTCGGGTGGGGCACAGATACGCAGTATTTT,CASSRVGWGTDTQYF
TRBV9,-,-,TRBJ2-3,TGTGCCAGCAGCGTAGCCCGAGGCCCAGATACGCAGTATTTT,CASSVARGPDTQYF
TRBV30,-,-,TRBJ2-3,TGTGCCTGGAAGTCGGGAGATACGCAGTATTTT,CAWKSGDTQYF
TRBV5-6,-,-,TRBJ1-3,TGTGCCAGCAGCCGTCCCTGGGGGGTCCCTGGAAACACCATATATTTT,CASSRPWGVPGNTIYF
TRBV5-4,-,-,TRBJ2-2,TGTGCCAGCAGCCCCATCCATACTAGTAAGAGGACCGGGGAGCTGTTTTTT,CASSPIHTSKRTGELFF
TRBV9,TRBD1,once,TRBJ2-3,TGTGCCAGCAGCGTTTTTGACAGGGCTAGCACAGATACGCAGTATTTT,CASSVFDRASTDTQYF
TRBV30,TRBD1,-,TRBJ1-2,TGTGCCTGGCGCGAATTGGACAGGGCCTATGGCTACACCTTC,CAWRELDRAYGYTF
TRBV6-5,TRBD1,-,TRBJ1-2,TGTGCCAGCAGAGAGCGGGACAGGGTGAGTGGCTACACCTTC,CASRERDRVSGYTF
TRBV9,-,-,TRBJ2-3,TGTGCCAGCAGCGCGGAGGGGCAGGGACCAGATACGCAGTATTTT,CASSAEGQGPDTQYF
TRBV20-1,TRBD2,-,TRBJ2-5,TGCAGTGCCACTAGCGGGGGGGAATACTTC,CSATSGGEYF
TRBV29-1,-,-,TRBJ1-2,TGCAGCGTGGGGGAAAGCGGGGGAGTAAGCTATGGCTACACCTTC,CSVGESGGVSYGYTF
TRBV10-3,TRBD2,once,TRBJ2-7,TGTGCCATCAGTGATGGTCTAGCGGGGTACGAGCAGTACTTC,CAISDGLAGYEQYF
TRBV7-2,-,-,TRBJ2-1,TGTGCCAGCAGTTCATCCGGCCCTTCGGGGCAGTTCTTC,CASSSSGPSGQFF
TRBV19,-,-,TRBJ2-7,TGTGCCAGTAGTATAGATCTCGCAGGGCAATCCTACGAGCAGTACTTC,CASSIDLAGQSYEQYF
TRBV7-9,-,-,TRBJ1-1,TGTGCCAGCAGCTTAGAAAGGTCGGGGGGCGCGCCTGAAGCTTTCTTT,CASSLERSGGAPEAFF
TRBV25-1,TRBD1,-,TRBJ2-2,TGTGCCAGCAGTGGTCTGGACAGGAAGAACACCGGGGAGCTGTTTTTT,CASSGLDRKNTGELFF
TRBV7-8,-,-,TRBJ2-2,TGTGCCAGCAGCTTAGGGGGGCGGGGGAGGGCCGGGGAGCTGTTTTTT,CASSLGGRGRAGELFF
TRBV28,TRBD1,-,TRBJ2-5,TGTGCCAGCAGTCTCCCTACTTTAAACAGGGGGCTGGAGACCCAGTACTTC,CASSLPTLNRGLETQYF
TRBV27,-,-,TRBJ1-1,TGTGCCAGCAGTTCGGGGGTTAGCACTGAAGCTTTCTTT,CASSSGVSTEAFF